What follows are 31 T cell receptor beta chains derived from one specimen sequenced in a study of T-cell memory formation after mild COVID-19. A single record per CDR3 protein comes from TCRdb applying MiXCR to the 5' RACE reads. Of about 350,000 distinct CDR3 sequences listed, around 27% were seen once; the top ten hold roughly 14%. What was sequenced was PBMCs or a T cell subset sorted from them (not recorded which). Receptors were obtained from an adult woman who had mild COVID-19 (a few samples of this study predate the infection). Cell type and time point are not known.

This clonotype has only a few counts. The rearrangement uses TRBV20-1 and TRBJ1-5, with TRBD1 as a possible D gene (6 bases). Germline assignment: CDR1 DFQATT and CDR2 SNEGSKA (reference sequence). V gave up 6 bases and J gave up 0 bases, with 9 bases separating them. This CDR3 comprises 13 residues. The DNA for the CDR3 is TGCAGTGCCCGACAGGTTAGCAATCAGCCCCAGCATTTT. The encoded protein is CSARQVSNQPQHF.

This sequence joins TRBV19 and TRBJ2-5, with 7 bases lining up with TRBD2. With 7 bases clipped from V and 5 bases from J, the junction kept 16 bases outside the gene matches. The CDR3 covers 16 residues. CDR1 and CDR2 (germline): LNHDA, SQIVND (reference sequence). CDR3 bases: TGTGCCAGTACCCCGGGGGTGAGGAGCGGGATGGAGACCCAGTACTTC. Its translation is CASTPGVRSGMETQYF.

This clonotype has just a few counts. This chain links TRBV5-1 with TRBJ2-1; D is perhaps TRBD1 or TRBD2 (6 bases each). Germline-derived CDR1 and CDR2 are SGHRS and YFSETQ. The CDR3 has 13 residues. V shed 0 bases and J shed 8 bases, with 9 bases lying between them. The CDR3 DNA follows: TGCGCCAGCAGCTTGGTGGGGGGCGATGAGCAGTTCTTC. It yields the protein CASSLVGGDEQFF.

This rearrangement joins TRBV6-5 to TRBJ2-3; D ambiguous. The V end lost 8 bases, the J end lost 1 base, and 16 bases lay between the germline ends. CDR3 length: 15 residues. CDR1 is MNHEY and CDR2 is SVGAGI in the germline V gene. For the CDR3, the DNA is TGTGCCAGCCGCCTGTGGGGTGGCGGCACAGATACGCAGTATTTT. It specifies CASRLWGGGTDTQYF.

DNA for the CDR3: TGTGCCAGCTCACGTGGGGGGGGGCCCTACGAGCAGTACTTC. Translation: CASSRGGGPYEQYF. The J gene is TRBJ2-7, the V gene TRBV18, with D possibly matching TRBD2 (7 bases). The germline CDR1 and CDR2 sequences are KGHSH and LQKENI. The V and J ends lost 4 bases and 2 bases respectively, with 12 bases between them. This CDR3 has 14 residues. The full variable domain, its missing parts supplied by reference TRBV18 and TRBJ2-7, is NAGVMQNPRHLVRRRGQEARLRCSPMKGHSHVYWYRQLPEEGLKFMVYLQKENIIDESGMPKERFSAEFPKEGPSILRIQQVVRGDSAAYFCASSRGGGPYEQYFGPGTRLTVT.

The genes are TRBV4-1 and TRBJ2-3, with 7 bases fitting TRBD1. Germline assignment: CDR1 MGHRA and CDR2 YSYEKL. There are 14 residues in the CDR3. Unmatched junction bases numbered 5, after V lost 6 bases and J lost 2 bases. The chain's CDR3 is CASRPGQLTDTQYF. The CDR3 DNA reads TGCGCCAGCAGGCCGGGACAGCTCACAGATACGCAGTATTTT.

V is TRBV27 and J is TRBJ1-6; TRBD1 might be the D (6 bases). Looked up from germline, CDR1 is MNHEY and CDR2 is SMNVEV (reference sequence). The CDR3 contains 16 residues. Trimming took off 4 bases at V and 9 bases at J, with 19 bases between the two ends. The CDR3 loop is CASSSDPGVWGSPLHF. The CDR3, as DNA: TGTGCCAGCAGTTCAGACCCAGGGGTTTGGGGTTCACCCCTCCACTTT.

This clonotype turned up a few times. The rearrangement links TRBV7-8 to TRBJ2-3; D gene ambiguous. The V end lost 5 bases, the J end lost 0 bases, and 9 bases lay between the germline ends. The length of the CDR3 is 14 residues. CDR1 and CDR2 from the germline V gene are SGHVS and FQNEAQ. CDR3 sequence: CASSLMDSTDTQYF. The CDR3, as DNA: TGTGCCAGCAGCCTCATGGACAGCACAGATACGCAGTATTTT.

Only a few counts were recorded for this clonotype. The chain links TRBV27 to TRBJ2-3; D is undetermined. This CDR3 contains 14 residues. Trimming took off 5 bases at V and 1 base at J, with 10 bases between the two ends. Germline assignment: CDR1 MNHEY and CDR2 SMNVEV (reference sequence). The CDR3 here is CASSQLSGTDTQYF. The CDR3 DNA reads TGTGCCAGCAGTCAGTTGTCGGGCACAGATACGCAGTATTTT.

V gene TRBV20-1 combines with J gene TRBJ2-1; no firm D call. V was pared by 5 bases and J by 0 bases, with 8 bases between. CDR1 is DFQATT and CDR2 is SNEGSKA in the germline V gene (reference sequence). The CDR3 sequence is 13 residues long. This CDR3 is CSARPRSYNEQFF. As DNA, the CDR3 is TGCAGTGCTCGACCCCGCTCCTACAATGAGCAGTTCTTC.

A few counts support this clonotype. The genes are TRBV6-6 and TRBJ2-3; D gene unclear. The V gene's germline CDR1 is MNHNY and CDR2 SVGAGI (reference sequence). Trimming took off 5 bases at V and 3 bases at J, with 21 bases between the two ends. The CDR3 extends over 17 amino acids. CDR3 DNA sequence: TGTGCCAGCAGTCGCATGGGTATCCCTAACCCAACAGATACGCAGTATTTT. It encodes CASSRMGIPNPTDTQYF.

Many counts were recorded for this clonotype. CDR3 DNA: TGTGCCAGCAGTCGACTAGCGGGATACTACGAGCAGTACTTC. It encodes CASSRLAGYYEQYF. The chain employs TRBV12-3 or TRBV12-4 and TRBJ2-7, with 11 bases matching TRBD2. After removal of 5 bases from V and 3 bases from J, the junction contained 3 bases not matched to a gene. The CDR3 has 14 residues.

This clonotype was seen only a few times. This chain uses TRBV24-1 with TRBJ2-1, with 8 nucleotides matching TRBD1. The CDR3 covers 14 residues. Trimming cost V 2 bases and J 5 bases; bases outside gene matches: 1. Per germline, CDR1 KGHDR and CDR2 SFDVKD. This chain's CDR3 is CATSDWDRNNEQFF. DNA for the CDR3: TGTGCCACCAGTGATTGGGACAGGAACAATGAGCAGTTCTTC.

The V gene is TRBV5-1, the J gene TRBJ1-1; D gene uncertain. V shed 1 base and J shed 1 base, with 8 bases lying between them. The germline CDR1 and CDR2 sequences are SGHRS and YFSETQ. CDR3 length: 14 residues. For the CDR3, the DNA is TGCGCCAGCAGCTTGCAAGCGGAGAACACTGAAGCTTTCTTT. As protein: CASSLQAENTEAFF.

This sequence joins TRBV5-1 and TRBJ2-2, with TRBD2 identical over 10 bases. V shed 4 bases, J shed 2 bases, and the junction held 5 bases outside the gene matches. The germline V gene has CDR1 SGHRS and CDR2 YFSETQ. The CDR3 is made up of 16 amino acids. Here the CDR3 reads CASSPASGGNTGELFF. CDR3 nucleotide sequence: TGCGCCAGCAGCCCGGCTAGCGGGGGTAACACCGGGGAGCTGTTTTTT.

This clonotype occurred many times. The CDR3 sequence: CASSFSGSSYNEQFF. The DNA for the CDR3 is TGTGCCAGCAGTTTTAGCGGGAGCTCCTACAATGAGCAGTTCTTC. This chain connects TRBV12-3 or TRBV12-4 to TRBJ2-1; 9 nucleotides align to TRBD2. CDR3 length equals 15 residues. After removal of 3 bases from V and 0 bases from J, the junction contained 0 bases not matched to a gene.

The chain uses TRBV7-2 and TRBJ2-2; possible D gene TRBD1, 5 bases. The CDR3 has 17 amino acids. The germline CDR1 and CDR2 sequences are SGHTA and FQGNSA. The ends were cut back, 5 bases at V and 2 bases at J, with 18 bases in the middle. CDR3: CASSPWPRGINTGELFF. CDR3 sequence (DNA): TGTGCCAGCAGCCCGTGGCCAAGGGGCATTAACACCGGGGAGCTGTTTTTT.

This clonotype was observed a handful of times. The CDR3 loop is CASSVGYRQETQYF. The CDR3 DNA is TGTGCCAGCAGCGTAGGCTACAGACAAGAGACCCAGTACTTC. The V call is TRBV9, the J call TRBJ2-5; unclear D gene. This CDR3 comprises 14 residues. Germline CDR1 reads SGDLS; CDR2 reads YYNGEE. V dropped 0 bases and J dropped 2 bases, with 8 bases sitting between them.

This rearrangement joins TRBV5-4 to TRBJ2-5; 16 positions match TRBD2. V shed 4 bases and J 4 bases; nucleotides not matched to a gene: 7. Germline V gene data show CDR1 as SGHNT and CDR2 as YYREEE (reference sequence). The CDR3 covers 17 residues. CDR3 coding DNA: TGTGCCAGCAGCCCGGGACTAGCGGGGGGGCTAGGAGAGACCCAGTACTTC. Its translation is CASSPGLAGGLGETQYF.

V and J are TRBV4-3 and TRBJ2-1, with D uncertain. This CDR3 has 14 amino acids. V lost 0 bases, J lost 7 bases, and 10 bases lay in between. Germline assignment: CDR1 LGHNA and CDR2 YSLEER. This CDR3 reads CASSQEFRANEQFF. In DNA, the CDR3 is TGCGCCAGCAGCCAAGAGTTTAGAGCGAATGAGCAGTTCTTC.

The chain has TRBV6-1 and TRBJ2-1, with TRBD2 identical over 9 bases. CDR3 length: 14 residues. J was trimmed by 8 bases and V by 6 bases; bases with no gene match: 8. The germline CDR1 and CDR2 sequences are MNHNS and SASEGT. Here the CDR3 DNA reads TGTGCCAGCAGACCTGGCGGGGGGGCCGATGAGCAGTTCTTC. It yields the protein CASRPGGGADEQFF.

The gene calls are TRBV5-1 and TRBJ2-2; D unresolved. V shed 0 bases and J shed 3 bases, with 6 bases lying between them. This CDR3 spans 14 amino acids. The germline CDR1 and CDR2 sequences are SGHRS and YFSETQ. The CDR3 DNA reads TGCGCCAGCAGCTTGGTGTCGTACACCGGGGAGCTGTTTTTT. As protein: CASSLVSYTGELFF.

This clonotype turned up a few times. The rearrangement joins TRBV9 to TRBJ2-7, with a possible D match to TRBD2 (6 bases). CDR3 length: 16 amino acids. Germline CDR1 and CDR2: SGDLS and YYNGEE. V was clipped by 2 bases and J by 4 bases, with 19 bases between them. Here the CDR3 reads CASSVGLAGNQYEQYF. The DNA of the CDR3 is TGTGCCAGCAGCGTCGGGTTGGCGGGAAATCAGTACGAGCAGTACTTC.

The chain employs TRBV20-1 and TRBJ2-1; D is perhaps TRBD2 (6 bases). The CDR3 covers 14 residues. Trimming removed 3 bases at V and 4 bases at J, with 13 bases between. Germline V lookup: CDR1 DFQATT, CDR2 SNEGSKA (reference sequence). The CDR3 DNA is TGCAGTGCTAGTCCGGGACTGGGATACAATGAGCAGTTCTTC. The encoded protein is CSASPGLGYNEQFF.

The chain has TRBV25-1 and TRBJ2-3; 8 nucleotides agree with TRBD2. Germline-derived CDR1 and CDR2 are MGHDK and SYGVNS. The CDR3 totals 17 residues. V lost 2 bases and J lost 0; bases outside the gene matches: 7. The chain's CDR3 is CASSEGRSGSSTDTQYF. The CDR3 DNA is TGTGCCAGCAGTGAAGGAAGGAGCGGGAGTAGCACAGATACGCAGTATTTT.

This chain links TRBV18 with TRBJ2-7; TRBD1 matches 9 bases. Trimming removed 3 bases from V and 5 bases from J; junction bases left unmatched: 8. The CDR3 runs 15 residues. CDR1 and CDR2 (germline): KGHSH, LQKENI. The CDR3 here is CASSPLGQGSHEQYF. The CDR3 DNA follows: TGTGCCAGCTCACCTCTAGGACAGGGGTCCCACGAGCAGTACTTC.

The V gene is TRBV12-3 or TRBV12-4, the J gene TRBJ2-7; TRBD1 matches at 8 bases. CDR3 length: 12 amino acids. The V and J ends lost 5 bases and 12 bases, in that order; junction bases with no gene match: 9. CDR3 sequence: CASSPDRGRRYF. CDR3 bases: TGTGCCAGCAGTCCCGACAGGGGACGTCGGTACTTC.

J is TRBJ2-3 and V is TRBV9; 13 nucleotides match TRBD2. Germline trimming cut 3 bases from V and 2 bases from J; bases unmatched to any gene: 9. This CDR3 is 18 amino acids long. The germline V gene encodes CDR1 SGDLS and CDR2 YYNGEE. The CDR3 here is CASSDGLAGDRYTDTQYF. The CDR3 bases are TGTGCCAGCAGCGATGGACTAGCGGGAGATCGCTACACAGATACGCAGTATTTT.

The chain carries TRBV12-3 or TRBV12-4 and TRBJ2-7, with D possibly TRBD2 on 5 matching bases. Trimming removed 6 bases from V and 1 base from J, with 10 bases in between. The CDR3 is 13 residues long. The CDR3: CASRELGSYEQYF. The CDR3 DNA follows: TGTGCCAGCAGGGAACTAGGTTCCTACGAGCAGTACTTC.

This clonotype was found a few times. The chain carries TRBV27 and TRBJ2-7; tentatively, D is TRBD1 or TRBD2 (8 bases each). Germline V lookup: CDR1 MNHEY, CDR2 SMNVEV (reference sequence). The length of the CDR3 is 15 residues. V was clipped by 5 bases and J by 2 bases, with 16 bases between them. The CDR3 DNA reads TGTGCCAGCAGTACGATAGCGGGACAGGCCTACGAGCAGTACTTC. Translation: CASSTIAGQAYEQYF.

The table lists this clonotype with a few counts. The chain employs TRBV10-3 and TRBJ1-1, with D uncertain. Trimming took off 10 bases at V and 1 base at J, with 13 bases between the two ends. This CDR3 is built from 13 residues. From germline, CDR1 is ENHRY and CDR2 SYGVKD. The CDR3 sequence is CASRRTENTEAFF. The CDR3 coding sequence is TGTGCCAGTAGAAGGACGGAGAACACTGAAGCTTTCTTT.